One and the same sample provided the 7 T cell receptor beta chains below, sequenced in a study of Graves' ophthalmopathy and Graves' hyperthyroidism. Amplification of TCR beta CDR3 regions used RNA transcripts. Following a first-round RT-PCR that used HTBI primers, a second-round multiplex PCR was carried out. MiXCR was run by TCRdb on the multiplex PCR reads, yielding one entry per CDR3 protein. The data show some 750,000 distinct CDR3 sequences, 40% seen once. The material sequenced was peripheral blood. The receptors derive from an adult man with Graves' ophthalmopathy.

This clonotype was recorded at least ten times. V gene TRBV24-1 combines with J gene TRBJ2-5, with D perhaps TRBD2 (6 bases). Per germline, CDR1 KGHDR and CDR2 SFDVKD. This CDR3 contains 13 residues. Trimming left V 7 bases short and J 1 base short, with 9 bases between. CDR3 bases: TGTGCCACCAGCGGGAGCCGCCAAGAGACCCAGTACTTC. Translation: CATSGSRQETQYF.

This chain connects TRBV7-9 to TRBJ1-2, with D uncertain. The V end lost 5 bases, the J end lost 6 bases, and 13 bases lay between the germline ends. CDR3 length: 13 residues. Germline lookup yields CDR1 SEHNR and CDR2 FQNEAQ (reference sequence). CDR3 nucleotide sequence: TGTGCCAGCAGCCCCGTAGGGATTGATGGCTACACCTTC. This gives the protein CASSPVGIDGYTF.

This clonotype appeared once. The CDR3 end shows no conserved phenylalanine or tryptophan, and so a read error is likely. The limits of the CDR3 on the DNA are not certain, so only TCRdb's listed CDR3 is given. The V gene is TRBV15, the J gene TRBJ2-5. Germline V gene sequence: CDR1 LNHNV, CDR2 YYDKDF (reference sequence). The CDR3 extends over 9 residues, inclusive of both ends. The CDR3 loop reads CATSRDTVR.

Concerning this clonotype itself: In this CDR3 the conserved last residue, phenylalanine or tryptophan, is missing, so a read error is likely. The chain carries TRBV20-1 and TRBJ2-7, with D perhaps matching TRBD1 (6 bases). V was trimmed by 1 base and J by 2 bases, leaving 15 bases between them. Germline V gene lookup returns CDR1 DFQATT and CDR2 SNEGSKA (reference sequence). This CDR3 comprises 15 residues. The CDR3 DNA reads as TGCAGTGCTAGAGTAACAGGGCAATTGACCTACGAGCAGTACTAC. Translated, it gives CSARVTGQLTYEQYY.

The chain is built from TRBV12-3 or TRBV12-4 and TRBJ2-3; TRBD2 agrees at 8 bases. The CDR3 sequence is 18 residues long. The trim removed 4 bases at V and 4 bases at J, leaving 16 bases unmatched. Here the CDR3 DNA reads TGTGCCAGCAGTTACCGCGCGGGAGGCTCTGGAGGGGCAGATACGCAGTATTTT. Translating gives CASSYRAGGSGGADTQYF.

This clonotype has only one observation. The chain employs TRBV24-1 and TRBJ1-5; 9 bases are shared with TRBD1. Germline loops: CDR1 KGHDR, CDR2 SFDVKD. With 3 bases clipped from V and 7 bases from J, the junction kept 6 bases outside the gene matches. CDR3 length equals 15 residues. The CDR3 here is CATSDPGQGGQPQHF. In nucleotides, the CDR3 is TGTGCCACCAGTGATCCGGGACAGGGTGGACAGCCCCAGCATTTT.

J is TRBJ2-7 and V is TRBV7-9; 13 nucleotides match TRBD2. With V trimmed by 5 bases and J by 3 bases, 4 bases remained unmatched. Germline V gene sequence: CDR1 SEHNR, CDR2 FQNEAQ (reference sequence). CDR3 size: 15 residues. The CDR3 bases are TGTGCCAGCAGCGTGACTAGCGGGGGGATCTACGAGCAGTACTTC. It codes for CASSVTSGGIYEQYF.